The entry that follows covers one T cell receptor (beta chain) sequence. Donors were 11 juvenile idiopathic arthritis patients with active disease. This specimen belongs to a study of synovial regulatory T cells in juvenile arthritis. The method was immunoSEQ multiplex PCR; TCRdb's version includes in-frame clones alone and lacks a portion of them. The table lists about 9,600 clones, with roughly 2% in the top ten. Sequences were obtained from Treg cells from blood. Subset meaning: remaining (HLA-DR-negative) circulating blood Treg cells. The receptor's source is a donor younger than 30 with juvenile idiopathic arthritis.

The CDR3 sequence is CASKITDRDKYEQYF. The chain carries TRBV27 and TRBJ2-7; TCRdb's D call, TRBD1, is unchecked because there is no DNA. Germline V gives CDR1 MNHEY, CDR2 SMNVEV (reference sequence). The CDR3 sequence is 15 residues long. This entry has no DNA.